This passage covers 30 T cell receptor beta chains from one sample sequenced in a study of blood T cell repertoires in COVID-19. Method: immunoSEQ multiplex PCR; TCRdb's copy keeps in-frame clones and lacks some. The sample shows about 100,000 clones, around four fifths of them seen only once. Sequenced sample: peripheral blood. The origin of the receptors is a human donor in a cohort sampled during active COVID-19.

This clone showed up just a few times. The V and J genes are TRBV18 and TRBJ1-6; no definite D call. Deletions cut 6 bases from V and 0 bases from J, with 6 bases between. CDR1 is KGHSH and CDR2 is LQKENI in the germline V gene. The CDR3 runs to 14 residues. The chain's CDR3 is CASSLNSYNSPLHF. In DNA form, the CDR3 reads TGTGCCAGCTCCCTTAACTCCTATAATTCACCCCTCCACTTT.

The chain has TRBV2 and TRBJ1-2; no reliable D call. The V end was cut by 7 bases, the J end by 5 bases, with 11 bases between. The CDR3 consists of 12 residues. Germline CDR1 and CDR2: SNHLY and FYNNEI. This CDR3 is CASKFTGYGYTF. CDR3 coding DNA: TGTGCCAGCAAGTTTACGGGGTATGGCTACACCTTC.

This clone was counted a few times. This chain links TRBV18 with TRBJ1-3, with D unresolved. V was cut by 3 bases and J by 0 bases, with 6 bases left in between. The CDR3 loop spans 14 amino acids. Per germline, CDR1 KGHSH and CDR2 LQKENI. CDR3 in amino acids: CASSPQFSGNTIYF. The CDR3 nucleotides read TGTGCCAGCTCACCCCAGTTCTCTGGAAACACCATATATTTT. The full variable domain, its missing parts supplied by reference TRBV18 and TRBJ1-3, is NAGVMQNPRHLVRRRGQEARLRCSPMKGHSHVYWYRQLPEEGLKFMVYLQKENIIDESGMPKERFSAEFPKEGPSILRIQQVVRGDSAAYFCASSPQFSGNTIYFGEGSWLTVV.

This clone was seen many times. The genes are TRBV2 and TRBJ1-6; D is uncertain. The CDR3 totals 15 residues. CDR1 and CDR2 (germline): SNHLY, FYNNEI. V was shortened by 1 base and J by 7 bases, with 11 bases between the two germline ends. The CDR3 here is CASSEGLFENSPLHF. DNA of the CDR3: TGTGCCAGCAGTGAAGGGTTATTCGAGAATTCACCCCTCCACTTT.

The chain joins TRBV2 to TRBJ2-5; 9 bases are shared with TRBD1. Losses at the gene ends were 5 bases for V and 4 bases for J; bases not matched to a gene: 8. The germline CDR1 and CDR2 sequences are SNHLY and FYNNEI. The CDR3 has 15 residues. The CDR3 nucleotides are TGTGCCAGCAGTTTGCACAGGGGGCGGGGAGAGACCCAGTACTTC. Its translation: CASSLHRGRGETQYF.

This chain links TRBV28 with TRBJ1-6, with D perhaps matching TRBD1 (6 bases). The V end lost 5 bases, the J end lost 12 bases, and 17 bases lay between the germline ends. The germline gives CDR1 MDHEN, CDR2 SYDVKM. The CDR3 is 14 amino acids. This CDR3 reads CASSPQQGSLPLHF. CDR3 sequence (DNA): TGTGCCAGCAGTCCCCAACAGGGAAGTTTACCCCTCCACTTT. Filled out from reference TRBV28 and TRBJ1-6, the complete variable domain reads DVKVTQSSRYLVKRTGEKVFLECVQDMDHENMFWYRQDPGLGLRLIYFSYDVKMKEKGDIPEGYSVSREKKERFSLILESASTNQTSMYLCASSPQQGSLPLHFGNGTRLTVT.

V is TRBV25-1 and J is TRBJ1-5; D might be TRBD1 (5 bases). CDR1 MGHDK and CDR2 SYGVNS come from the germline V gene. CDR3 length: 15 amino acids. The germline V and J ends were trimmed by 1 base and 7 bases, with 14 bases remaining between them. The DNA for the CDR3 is TGTGCCAGCAGTGAATCGGCAGGGCTGGGCCAGCCCCAGCATTTT. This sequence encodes CASSESAGLGQPQHF.

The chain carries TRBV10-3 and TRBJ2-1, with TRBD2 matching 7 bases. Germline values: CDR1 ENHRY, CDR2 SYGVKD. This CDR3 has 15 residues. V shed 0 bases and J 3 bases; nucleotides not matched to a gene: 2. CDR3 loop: CAISESTSLYNEQFF. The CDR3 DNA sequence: TGTGCCATCAGTGAGTCGACTAGCCTCTACAATGAGCAGTTCTTC.

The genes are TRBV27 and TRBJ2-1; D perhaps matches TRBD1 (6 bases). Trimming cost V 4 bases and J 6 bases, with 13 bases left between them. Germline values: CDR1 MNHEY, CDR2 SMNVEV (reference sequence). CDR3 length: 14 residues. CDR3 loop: CASSSRARGNEQFF. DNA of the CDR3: TGTGCCAGCAGTTCCCGGGCCAGGGGCAATGAGCAGTTCTTC.

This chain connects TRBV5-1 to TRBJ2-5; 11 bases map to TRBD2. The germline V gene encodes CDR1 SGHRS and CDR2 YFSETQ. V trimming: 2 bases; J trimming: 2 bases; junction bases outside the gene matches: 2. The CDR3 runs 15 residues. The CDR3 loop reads CASSFLAGGQETQYF. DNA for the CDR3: TGCGCCAGCAGCTTTTTAGCGGGGGGGCAAGAGACCCAGTACTTC.

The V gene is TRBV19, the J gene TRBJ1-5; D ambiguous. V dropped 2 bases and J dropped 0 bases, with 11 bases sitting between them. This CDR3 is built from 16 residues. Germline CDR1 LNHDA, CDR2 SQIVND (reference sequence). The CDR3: CASSIRGDLSNQPQHF. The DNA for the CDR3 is TGTGCCAGTAGTATACGGGGAGACCTTAGCAATCAGCCCCAGCATTTT.

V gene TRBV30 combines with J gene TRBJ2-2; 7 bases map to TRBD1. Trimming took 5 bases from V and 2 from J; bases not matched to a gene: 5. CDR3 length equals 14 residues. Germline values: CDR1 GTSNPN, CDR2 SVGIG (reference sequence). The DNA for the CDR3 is TGTGCCTGGTCGGGACAGCTTAACACCGGGGAGCTGTTTTTT. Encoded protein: CAWSGQLNTGELFF.

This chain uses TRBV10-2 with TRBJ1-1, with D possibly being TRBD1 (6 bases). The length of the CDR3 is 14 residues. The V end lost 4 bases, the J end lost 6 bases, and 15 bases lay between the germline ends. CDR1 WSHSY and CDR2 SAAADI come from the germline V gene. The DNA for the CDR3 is TGCGCCAGCAGTGTTGCGGGGGCGAGGGCTGAAGCTTTCTTT. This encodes CASSVAGARAEAFF.

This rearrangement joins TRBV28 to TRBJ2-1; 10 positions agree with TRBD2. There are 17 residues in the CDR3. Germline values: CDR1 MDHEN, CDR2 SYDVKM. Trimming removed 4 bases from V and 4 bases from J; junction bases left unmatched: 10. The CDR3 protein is CASSSPLSSGGYNEQFF. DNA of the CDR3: TGTGCCAGCAGTTCGCCCCTCAGTAGCGGGGGGTACAATGAGCAGTTCTTC.

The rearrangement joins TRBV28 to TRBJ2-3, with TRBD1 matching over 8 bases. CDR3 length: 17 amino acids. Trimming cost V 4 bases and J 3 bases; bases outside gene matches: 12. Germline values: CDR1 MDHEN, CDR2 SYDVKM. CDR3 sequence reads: CASSSPRQGRMTDTQYF. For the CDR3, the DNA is TGTGCCAGCAGTTCCCCCCGACAGGGGAGGATGACAGATACGCAGTATTTT.

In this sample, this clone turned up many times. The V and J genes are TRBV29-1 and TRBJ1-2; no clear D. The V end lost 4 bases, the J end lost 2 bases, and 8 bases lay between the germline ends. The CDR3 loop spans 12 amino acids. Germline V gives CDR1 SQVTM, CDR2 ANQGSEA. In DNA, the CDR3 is TGCAGCGTTGCAAGCAGGAACTATGGCTACACCTTC. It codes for CSVASRNYGYTF.

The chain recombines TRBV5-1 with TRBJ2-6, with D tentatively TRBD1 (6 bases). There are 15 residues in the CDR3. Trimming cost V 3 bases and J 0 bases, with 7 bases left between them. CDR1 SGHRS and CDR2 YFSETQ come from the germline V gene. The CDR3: CASSSGDSGANVLTF. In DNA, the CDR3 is TGCGCCAGCAGCTCAGGGGACTCTGGGGCCAACGTCCTGACTTTC.

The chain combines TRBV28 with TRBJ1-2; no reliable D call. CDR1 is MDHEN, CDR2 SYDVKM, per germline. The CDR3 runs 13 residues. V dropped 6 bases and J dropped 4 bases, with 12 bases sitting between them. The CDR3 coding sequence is TGTGCCAGCAGGACCTCAGGAACCTATGGCTACACCTTC. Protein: CASRTSGTYGYTF.

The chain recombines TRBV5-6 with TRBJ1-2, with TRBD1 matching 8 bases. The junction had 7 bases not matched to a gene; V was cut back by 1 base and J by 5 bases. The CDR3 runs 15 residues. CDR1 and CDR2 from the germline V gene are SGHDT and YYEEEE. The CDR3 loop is CASSLWDRRQYGYTF. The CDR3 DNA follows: TGTGCCAGCAGCTTGTGGGACAGGAGACAATATGGCTACACCTTC. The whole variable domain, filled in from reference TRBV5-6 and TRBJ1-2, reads DAGVTQSPTHLIKTRGQQVTLRCSPKSGHDTVSWYQQALGQGPQFIFQYYEEEERQRGNFPDRFSGHQFPNYSSELNVNALLLGDSALYLCASSLWDRRQYGYTFGSGTRLTVV.

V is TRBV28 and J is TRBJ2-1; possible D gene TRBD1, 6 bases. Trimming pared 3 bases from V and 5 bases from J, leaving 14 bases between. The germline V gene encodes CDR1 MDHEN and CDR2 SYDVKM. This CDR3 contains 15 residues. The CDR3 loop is CASSFLGRGHNEQFF. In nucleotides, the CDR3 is TGTGCCAGCAGTTTTTTAGGCAGGGGCCACAATGAGCAGTTCTTC.

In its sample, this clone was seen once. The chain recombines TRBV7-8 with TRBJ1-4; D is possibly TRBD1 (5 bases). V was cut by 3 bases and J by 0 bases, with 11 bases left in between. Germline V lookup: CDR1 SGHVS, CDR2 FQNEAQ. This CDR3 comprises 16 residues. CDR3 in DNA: TGTGCCAGCAGCTTGAGAAGGGGCACAACTAATGAAAAACTGTTTTTT. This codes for CASSLRRGTTNEKLFF.

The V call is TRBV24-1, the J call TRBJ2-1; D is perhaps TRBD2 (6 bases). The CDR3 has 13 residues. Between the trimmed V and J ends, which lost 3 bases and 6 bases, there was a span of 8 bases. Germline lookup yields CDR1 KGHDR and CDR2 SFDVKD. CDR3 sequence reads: CATSDRLVNEQFF. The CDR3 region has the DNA TGTGCCACCAGTGATCGACTAGTCAATGAGCAGTTCTTC.

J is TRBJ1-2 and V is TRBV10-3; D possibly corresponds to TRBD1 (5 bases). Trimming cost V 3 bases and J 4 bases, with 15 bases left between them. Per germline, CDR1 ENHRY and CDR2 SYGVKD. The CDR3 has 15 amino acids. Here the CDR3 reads CAISDPGGRGYGYTF. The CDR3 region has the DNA TGTGCCATCAGTGATCCCGGGGGAAGAGGCTATGGCTACACCTTC.

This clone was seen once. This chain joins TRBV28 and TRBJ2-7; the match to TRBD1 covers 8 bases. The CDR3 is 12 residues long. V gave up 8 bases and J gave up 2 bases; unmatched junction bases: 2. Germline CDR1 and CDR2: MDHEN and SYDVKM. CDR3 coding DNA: TGTGCCAGCGGACAGGGTCCCTACGAGCAGTACTTC. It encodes CASGQGPYEQYF.

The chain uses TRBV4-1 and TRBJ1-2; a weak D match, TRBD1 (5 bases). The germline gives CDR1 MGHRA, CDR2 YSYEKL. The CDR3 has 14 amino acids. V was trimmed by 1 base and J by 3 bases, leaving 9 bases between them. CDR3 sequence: CASSQGGGDYGYTF. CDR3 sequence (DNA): TGCGCCAGCAGCCAAGGGGGGGGTGACTATGGCTACACCTTC.

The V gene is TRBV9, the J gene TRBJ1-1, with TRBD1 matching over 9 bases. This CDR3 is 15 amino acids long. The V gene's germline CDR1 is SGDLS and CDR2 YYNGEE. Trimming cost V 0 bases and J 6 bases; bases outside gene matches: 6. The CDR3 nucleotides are TGTGCCAGCAGCGTAGGAGACAGGGGGTTGCCTGAAGCTTTCTTT. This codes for CASSVGDRGLPEAFF.

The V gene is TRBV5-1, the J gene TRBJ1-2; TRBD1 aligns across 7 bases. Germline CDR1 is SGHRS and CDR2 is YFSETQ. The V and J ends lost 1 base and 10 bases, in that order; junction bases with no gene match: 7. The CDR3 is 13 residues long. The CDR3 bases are TGCGCCAGCAGCTTGCAGGGGGGTTTTCCCTACACCTTC. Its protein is CASSLQGGFPYTF.

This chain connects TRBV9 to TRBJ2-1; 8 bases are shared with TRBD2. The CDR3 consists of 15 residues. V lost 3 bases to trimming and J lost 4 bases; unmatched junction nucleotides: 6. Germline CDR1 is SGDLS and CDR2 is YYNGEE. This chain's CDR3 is CASSARGAPYNEQFF. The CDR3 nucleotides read TGTGCCAGCAGCGCGCGGGGGGCCCCGTACAATGAGCAGTTCTTC.

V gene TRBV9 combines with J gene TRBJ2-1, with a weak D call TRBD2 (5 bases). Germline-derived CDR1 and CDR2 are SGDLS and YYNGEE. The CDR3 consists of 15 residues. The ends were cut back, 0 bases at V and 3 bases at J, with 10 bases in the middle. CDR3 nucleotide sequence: TGTGCCAGCAGCGTAGGGGTAGGGAGCTACAATGAGCAGTTCTTC. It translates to CASSVGVGSYNEQFF.

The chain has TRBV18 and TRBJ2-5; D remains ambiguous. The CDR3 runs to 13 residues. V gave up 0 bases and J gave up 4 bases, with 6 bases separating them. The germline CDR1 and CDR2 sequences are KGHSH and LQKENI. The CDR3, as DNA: TGTGCCAGCTCACCACCAAATCGAGAGACCCAGTACTTC. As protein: CASSPPNRETQYF.